A single sample is the source of the 10 T cell receptor beta chains below, sequenced in a study of control samples from healthy donors and cancer patients. The table came from immunoSEQ multiplex PCR; TCRdb's copy has only in-frame clones and leaves some out. The sample consists of about 140,000 clones, about 89% of them appearing once. The source material was blood. The receptors stem from a man between 18 and 29 years old in good health.

The chain carries TRBV5-6 and TRBJ1-2; TRBD1 aligns across 12 bases. Looked up from germline, CDR1 is SGHDT and CDR2 is YYEEEE. There are 14 residues in the CDR3. V lost 6 bases and J lost 5; bases outside the gene matches: 5. DNA for the CDR3: TGTGCCAGCACCAGGGACAGGGGGCGTTATGGCTACACCTTC. It is translated as CASTRDRGRYGYTF. Full variable domain (outside the CDR3, taken from reference TRBV5-6 and TRBJ1-2): DAGVTQSPTHLIKTRGQQVTLRCSPKSGHDTVSWYQQALGQGPQFIFQYYEEEERQRGNFPDRFSGHQFPNYSSELNVNALLLGDSALYLCASTRDRGRYGYTFGSGTRLTVV.

The chain has TRBV6-5 and TRBJ1-1; D is perhaps TRBD1 (5 bases). The CDR3 is 15 amino acids. V lost 6 bases and J 8 bases, leaving 22 bases between the germline ends. Germline V gene lookup returns CDR1 MNHEY and CDR2 SVGAGI. This CDR3 reads CASSALDGAQREAFF. The CDR3 DNA is TGTGCCAGCAGCGCATTAGACGGGGCGCAGAGGGAAGCTTTCTTT.

The chain carries TRBV7-9 and TRBJ2-5; 7 bases agree with TRBD2. V gave up 7 bases and J gave up 5 bases; unmatched junction bases: 4. CDR3 length equals 12 residues. Germline CDR1 and CDR2: SEHNR and FQNEAQ (reference sequence). CDR3 residues: CASTLGGETQYF. The CDR3 nucleotides are TGTGCCAGCACCTTGGGGGGGGAGACCCAGTACTTC. Based on the CDR3 plus reference TRBV7-9 and TRBJ2-5, the full variable domain is DTGVSQNPRHKITKRGQNVTFRCDPISEHNRLYWYRQTLGQGPEFLTYFQNEAQLEKSRLLSDRFSAERPKGSFSTLEIQRTEQGDSAMYLCASTLGGETQYFGPGTRLLVL.

This clone has a handful of counts. The V and J genes are TRBV19 and TRBJ1-2; D might be TRBD1 (5 bases). CDR1 and CDR2 (germline): LNHDA, SQIVND (reference sequence). Trimming pared 3 bases from V and 3 bases from J, leaving 14 bases between. The CDR3 contains 15 residues. The CDR3 region is CASSIQDISHYGYTF. The CDR3 coding sequence is TGTGCCAGTAGTATCCAGGACATCAGCCACTATGGCTACACCTTC.

The rearrangement uses TRBV19 and TRBJ2-2; D is perhaps TRBD1 (6 bases). The CDR3 covers 14 residues. Germline V CDR1 and CDR2: LNHDA, SQIVND (reference sequence). V was trimmed by 4 bases and J by 3 bases, leaving 9 bases between them. The CDR3 spells CASSTGEYTGELFF. Written as DNA, the CDR3 is TGTGCCAGTAGTACAGGGGAATACACCGGGGAGCTGTTTTTT.

The chain carries TRBV11-2 and TRBJ1-1; possible D gene TRBD1, 5 bases. Trimming took off 4 bases at V and 8 bases at J, with 14 bases between the two ends. Germline V gives CDR1 SGHAT, CDR2 FQNNGV. CDR3 length: 13 amino acids. The CDR3 protein is CASSSQVAAEAFF. The CDR3 DNA is TGTGCCAGCAGCTCACAGGTCGCTGCCGAAGCTTTCTTT. The whole variable domain, remainder taken from reference TRBV11-2 and TRBJ1-1, is EAGVAQSPRYKIIEKRQSVAFWCNPISGHATLYWYQQILGQGPKLLIQFQNNGVVDDSQLPKDRFSAERLKGVDSTLKIQPAKLEDSAVYLCASSSQVAAEAFFGQGTRLTVV.

The chain recombines TRBV7-9 with TRBJ1-1; 9 nucleotides line up with TRBD1. From germline, CDR1 is SEHNR and CDR2 FQNEAQ (reference sequence). CDR3 length equals 14 residues. With V trimmed by 3 bases and J by 4 bases, 3 bases remained unmatched. In DNA form, the CDR3 reads TGTGCCAGCAGCTTGGAGGACAGGGGCACTGAAGCTTTCTTT. Encoded protein: CASSLEDRGTEAFF.

The J gene is TRBJ2-7, the V gene TRBV11-1, with 11 bases matching TRBD1. There are 16 residues in the CDR3. The trim removed 3 bases at V and 2 bases at J, leaving 6 bases unmatched. From germline, CDR1 is SGHAT and CDR2 FQDESV (reference sequence). The CDR3 bases are TGTGCCAGCAGCTTCACGTCGGGACAGGGGGCCTACGAGCAGTACTTC. Its protein product is CASSFTSGQGAYEQYF.

The chain has TRBV3-1 (or the pseudogene TRBV3-2) and TRBJ2-1; TRBD2 is a possible D gene (5 bases). The germline gives CDR1 LGHDT, CDR2 YNNKEL (reference sequence). The CDR3 covers 16 residues. The V and J ends lost 4 bases and 0 bases respectively, with 13 bases between them. For the CDR3, the DNA is TGTGCCAGCAGCCCTAAGGCGGGCAGCTCCTACAATGAGCAGTTCTTC. This sequence encodes CASSPKAGSSYNEQFF.

The genes are TRBV11-3 and TRBJ2-7, with D maybe TRBD1 (6 bases). Per the germline V gene, CDR1 is SGHNT and CDR2 is YENEEA. The CDR3 totals 15 residues. Trimming pared 8 bases from V and 0 bases from J, leaving 17 bases between. Written as DNA, the CDR3 is TGTGCCAGCGACTTGCCGGGACATTTCTCCTACGAGCAGTACTTC. Its translation: CASDLPGHFSYEQYF. The variable domain in full, with the rest retrieved from reference TRBV11-3 and TRBJ2-7, is EAGVVQSPRYKIIEKKQPVAFWCNPISGHNTLYWYLQNLGQGPELLIRYENEEAVDDSQLPKDRFSAERLKGVDSTLKIQPAELGDSAVYLCASDLPGHFSYEQYFGPGTRLTVT.